The 17 T cell receptor beta chains below come from one sample, sequenced in a study of identical twins. TCRdb processed the 5' RACE reads anew with MiXCR; each CDR3 protein has one entry. The sample contains about 530,000 distinct CDR3 sequences, about a fifth of which appear only once. Separately, the same data were catalogued under a study of yellow fever vaccine responses in identical twins.

What was sequenced was CD4+ T cells sorted from blood. The receptors were sampled from a woman between 18 and 29 years old in good health.

This sequence joins TRBV12-3 or TRBV12-4 and TRBJ1-1; no definite D call. The CDR3 contains 12 residues. Trimming pared 8 bases from V and 6 bases from J, leaving 13 bases between. CDR3 sequence reads: CASSPSGAEAFF. The CDR3 nucleotides read TGTGCCAGCTCCCCCTCGGGCGCTGAAGCTTTCTTT.

The chain couples TRBV20-1 to TRBJ2-1; TRBD1 matches at 8 bases. The CDR3 sequence is 14 residues long. Germline CDR1 reads DFQATT; CDR2 reads SNEGSKA (reference sequence). J gave up 1 base and V 7 bases, and 6 bases lay outside the gene matches. In DNA, the CDR3 is TGCAGTGTACAGGGGGACAGGTCCTACAATGAGCAGTTCTTC. Translation gives CSVQGDRSYNEQFF.

This rearrangement joins TRBV3-1 to TRBJ1-2; D gene unclear. V lost 0 bases and J 8 bases, leaving 10 bases between the germline ends. Germline CDR1 and CDR2: LGHDT and YNNKEL (reference sequence). This CDR3 contains 13 residues. The CDR3 protein is CASSQDRWRGYTF. CDR3 coding DNA: TGTGCCAGCAGCCAAGATCGGTGGAGAGGCTACACCTTC.

The rearrangement links TRBV29-1 to TRBJ2-3; 10 nucleotides align to TRBD2. CDR1 and CDR2 from the germline V gene are SQVTM and ANQGSEA. The J segment lost 5 bases and the V segment lost 3 bases, leaving 17 bases of the junction unmatched. The CDR3 runs 18 residues. CDR3 nucleotides: TGCAGCGTTGATTTACTAGCGGGATCAATAAAGCGGGGAGATACGCAGTATTTT. Its translation: CSVDLLAGSIKRGDTQYF.

The gene calls are TRBV27 and TRBJ2-7; 12 nucleotides align to TRBD2. V lost 5 bases and J lost 5; bases outside the gene matches: 7. The CDR3 is 15 amino acids. Per germline, CDR1 MNHEY and CDR2 SMNVEV (reference sequence). The CDR3 here is CASSIQTSGSNEQYF. As DNA, the CDR3 is TGTGCCAGCAGTATACAGACTAGCGGGAGTAACGAGCAGTACTTC.

The J gene is TRBJ2-2, the V gene TRBV5-1; D not resolved. This CDR3 contains 13 residues. V was shortened by 6 bases and J by 1 base, with 7 bases between the two germline ends. CDR1 SGHRS and CDR2 YFSETQ come from the germline V gene. CDR3 residues: CASMVGNTGELFF. Written as DNA, the CDR3 is TGCGCCAGCATGGTGGGGAACACCGGGGAGCTGTTTTTT.

The genes are TRBV12-3 or TRBV12-4 and TRBJ1-5; 8 bases fit TRBD1. CDR3 length equals 14 residues. The ends lost 5 bases at V and 6 bases at J; junction bases unmatched: 6. CDR3 protein: CASSNGQGSQPQHF. DNA of the CDR3: TGTGCCAGCAGTAACGGACAGGGTAGTCAGCCCCAGCATTTT.

V is TRBV11-2 and J is TRBJ2-3; D gene uncertain. V shed 5 bases and J shed 5 bases, with 14 bases lying between them. Germline loops: CDR1 SGHAT, CDR2 FQNNGV. The CDR3 covers 14 residues. CDR3 DNA sequence: TGTGCCAGCAGCCTAGGAGACCTCGGAGATACGCAGTATTTT. This encodes CASSLGDLGDTQYF.

The V call is TRBV2, the J call TRBJ1-4; D is uncertain. V was shortened by 2 bases and J by 0 bases, with 10 bases between the two germline ends. The CDR3 extends over 16 amino acids. Germline values: CDR1 SNHLY, CDR2 FYNNEI. DNA for the CDR3: TGTGCCAGCAGTGAAACTGGACGAGCAACTAATGAAAAACTGTTTTTT. Translating it yields CASSETGRATNEKLFF.

Details on this clonotype: The junction departs from the called germline gene at one end, perhaps through a read error. J is TRBJ2-5 and V is TRBV20-1, with a possible D match to TRBD2 (6 bases). The CDR3 length is 17 residues. Germline lookup yields CDR1 DFQATT and CDR2 SNEGSKA (reference sequence). CDR3 loop: CSARGVSGEQPREAQYF. The CDR3 DNA is TGCAGTGCTAGAGGGGTATCGGGGGAGCAGCCAAGAGAGGCCCAGTACTTC.

This clonotype was detected a few times. This chain connects TRBV20-1 to TRBJ1-2; 9 positions agree with TRBD1. The germline gives CDR1 DFQATT, CDR2 SNEGSKA (reference sequence). V shed 5 bases and J 4 bases; nucleotides not matched to a gene: 5. The CDR3 contains 13 residues. As DNA, the CDR3 is TGCAGTGCTCCCGAGACAGGGGGCTATGGCTACACCTTC. Translating it yields CSAPETGGYGYTF.

The chain joins TRBV5-1 to TRBJ1-2; no clear D. Trimming pared 0 bases from V and 6 bases from J, leaving 6 bases between. The length of the CDR3 is 12 residues. Germline V gives CDR1 SGHRS, CDR2 YFSETQ. Here the CDR3 reads CASSLDIDGYTF. The CDR3 bases are TGCGCCAGCAGCTTGGACATCGATGGCTACACCTTC.

Only a few counts were recorded for this clonotype. The chain has TRBV10-3 and TRBJ2-7, with TRBD1 matching 9 bases. The CDR3 contains 14 residues. Germline CDR1 reads ENHRY; CDR2 reads SYGVKD. The V segment lost 3 bases and the J segment 7 bases; nucleotides outside the gene matches: 7. Here the CDR3 DNA reads TGTGCCATCAGTGACCCGACAGGGGGGAGGGAGCAGTACTTC. It encodes CAISDPTGGREQYF.

A few counts support this clonotype. The chain has TRBV28 and TRBJ1-1, with unresolved D. V lost 6 bases to trimming and J lost 5 bases, with 16 bases between them. CDR1 and CDR2 (germline): MDHEN, SYDVKM. The CDR3 extends over 14 amino acids. CDR3 nucleotides: TGTGCCAGCAGCCCCGTGACGACCGGAACTGAAGCTTTCTTT. Translation gives CASSPVTTGTEAFF.

The table lists this clonotype with a few counts. The V and J genes are TRBV20-1 and TRBJ2-7; D is possibly TRBD2 (5 bases). This CDR3 comprises 14 residues. The germline V gene encodes CDR1 DFQATT and CDR2 SNEGSKA (reference sequence). V lost 3 bases and J 6 bases, leaving 18 bases between the germline ends. Here the CDR3 DNA reads TGCAGTGCTAGTCCTAGGTCCATAGGAGGCGAGCAGTACTTC. Protein sequence: CSASPRSIGGEQYF.

This clonotype has a handful of counts. The V call is TRBV4-1, the J call TRBJ1-1; 9 nucleotides align to TRBD1. The length of the CDR3 is 15 residues. Trimming at V came to 6 bases and at J to 5 bases, leaving 10 bases not matched to a gene. Germline V gene data show CDR1 as MGHRA and CDR2 as YSYEKL. CDR3 coding DNA: TGCGCCAGCAGTCCCCCCCCGACAGGGGGGACTGAAGCTTTCTTT. This codes for CASSPPPTGGTEAFF.

V gene TRBV3-1 combines with J gene TRBJ2-7; D is perhaps TRBD1 (6 bases). This CDR3 is 18 amino acids long. CDR1 LGHDT and CDR2 YNNKEL come from the germline V gene (reference sequence). The CDR3 bases are TGTGCCAGCATCCAAGTGTGGACAACCTCAAGGGGGACCGACGAGCAGTACGTC. This codes for CASIQVWTTSRGTDEQYV.